In this sample, the clone carrying this T cell receptor (beta chain) is medium-sized. The sample originates from a study of molecular identifiers for immune sequencing clone quantification. Germline-derived CDR1 and CDR2 are SGHTA and FQGTGA. Trimming cost V 2 bases and J 0 bases, with 5 bases left between them. The CDR3 sequence is 15 residues long. From the PCR reads, TCRdb called clonotypes with MiXCR, one entry per CDR3 protein. The sample lists approximately 10,000 distinct CDR3 sequences, about a sixth occurring once. Material for sequencing was naive CD8+ T cells from blood, with Jurkat cell RNA spiked in. Subset here: FACS-sorted CD8+CD4-CCR7+CD45RA+ naive T cells. The sequence was obtained from a human donor in good health. Some libraries in this study had Jurkat cell RNA spiked in. The V and J genes are TRBV7-3 and TRBJ2-6; unclear D gene. CDR3 in amino acids: CASSLSLSGANVLTF. The DNA of the CDR3 is TGTGCCAGCAGCTTATCCCTCTCTGGGGCCAACGTCCTGACTTTC.